One and the same sample provided the 18 T cell receptor beta chains below, sequenced in a study of identical twins. One entry per CDR3 protein results from TCRdb running MiXCR on the 5' RACE reads. The sample lists roughly 750,000 distinct CDR3 sequences; 21% were seen once. This sample was shared with a second study, whose subject was T cells expressing NK-cell markers.

The material sequenced was PBMCs. All receptors derive from a woman between 18 and 29 years old in good health.

This clonotype was detected ten times or more. The CDR3 region is CASRRFTGGSNYGYTF. In DNA, the CDR3 is TGTGCCAGCAGGCGATTCACAGGGGGGAGTAACTATGGCTACACCTTC. This chain uses TRBV6-1 with TRBJ1-2, with 8 bases that match TRBD1. The CDR3 has 16 residues. J gave up 1 base and V 6 bases, and 10 bases lay outside the gene matches. Germline CDR1 and CDR2: MNHNS and SASEGT.

This chain uses TRBV5-1 with TRBJ2-5, with 8 bases fitting TRBD2. The V and J ends lost 2 bases and 5 bases, in that order; junction bases with no gene match: 5. In germline, CDR1 is SGHRS, CDR2 YFSETQ. The CDR3 covers 14 residues. CDR3 amino acids: CASSFSGGAETQYF. CDR3 in DNA: TGCGCCAGCAGCTTTTCCGGGGGGGCCGAGACCCAGTACTTC.

This clonotype was observed a single time. This chain connects TRBV6-5 to TRBJ1-2, with no clear D. The germline V gene has CDR1 MNHEY and CDR2 SVGAGI. The ends were cut back, 6 bases at V and 5 bases at J, with 10 bases in the middle. The CDR3 is 12 residues long. CDR3 sequence: CASSGGFYGYTF. CDR3 DNA sequence: TGTGCCAGCAGCGGAGGATTTTATGGCTACACCTTC.

This clonotype was recorded a few times. This may arise from a read error, as a much more abundant clone is one base away. The chain links TRBV11-2 to TRBJ2-7; no clear D gene. Per the germline V gene, CDR1 is SGHAT and CDR2 is FQNNGV. The V end was cut by 0 bases, the J end by 6 bases, with 3 bases between. The CDR3 is 11 amino acids. The CDR3 protein is CASSLEVEQYF. CDR3 bases: TGTGCCAGCAGCTTAGAGGTCGAGCAGTACTTC.

The chain is built from TRBV11-2 and TRBJ2-1; TRBD1 might be the D (5 bases). V lost 2 bases, J lost 7 bases, and 15 bases lay in between. The CDR3 loop spans 15 amino acids. Germline values: CDR1 SGHAT, CDR2 FQNNGV. Here the CDR3 reads CASSLWRQGANEQFF. The CDR3 region has the DNA TGTGCCAGCAGCTTATGGAGACAAGGGGCAAATGAGCAGTTCTTC.

This clonotype was observed a handful of times. V usage is TRBV7-6 and J usage is TRBJ2-5, with a weak D call TRBD1 (6 bases). Germline V CDR1 and CDR2: SGHVS, FNYEAQ. Trimming took off 2 bases at V and 2 bases at J, with 15 bases between the two ends. This CDR3 comprises 16 residues. CDR3 sequence reads: CASSLRGTGWQETQYF. The CDR3 DNA is TGTGCCAGCAGCTTAAGAGGAACAGGGTGGCAAGAGACCCAGTACTTC.

DNA of the CDR3: TGCAGCGTTGAAGGCGGTATCATTAGCTCCTACAATGAGCAGTTCTTC. It translates to CSVEGGIISSYNEQFF. This chain connects TRBV29-1 to TRBJ2-1; D remains unclear. Trimming cost V 1 base and J 0 bases, with 13 bases left between them. Germline V gives CDR1 SQVTM, CDR2 ANQGSEA. The CDR3 consists of 16 residues.

Only a few counts were recorded for this clonotype. The chain is built from TRBV4-2 and TRBJ1-5; D is unclear. V lost 2 bases, J lost 6 bases, and 8 bases lay in between. Germline V gives CDR1 LGHNA, CDR2 YNFKEQ. The CDR3 runs 13 residues. For the CDR3, the DNA is TGTGCCAGCAGCCAAAGGATAAGTCAGCCCCAGCATTTT. This encodes CASSQRISQPQHF.

This clonotype was counted between two and nine times. This sequence joins TRBV29-1 and TRBJ1-1, with D hard to call. Looked up from germline, CDR1 is SQVTM and CDR2 is ANQGSEA. CDR3 length: 10 residues. Trimming cost V 3 bases and J 3 bases, with 2 bases left between them. The CDR3, as DNA: TGCAGCGTTGAGGACACTGAAGCTTTCTTT. Translating it yields CSVEDTEAFF.

This chain links TRBV27 with TRBJ2-7; TRBD1 matches 7 bases. Per germline, CDR1 MNHEY and CDR2 SMNVEV (reference sequence). The length of the CDR3 is 16 residues. Losses at the gene ends were 10 bases for V and 6 bases for J; bases not matched to a gene: 21. DNA for the CDR3: TGTGCCACCCTACCATCCCCCGGGACAGACCGGATCGAGCAGTACTTC. This gives the protein CATLPSPGTDRIEQYF.

The chain recombines TRBV6-5 with TRBJ2-7, with 7 nucleotides matching TRBD2. Trimming took 4 bases from V and 3 from J; bases not matched to a gene: 3. Per the germline V gene, CDR1 is MNHEY and CDR2 is SVGAGI. CDR3 length equals 13 residues. The CDR3 region has the DNA TGTGCCAGCAGTTCAAGCGGGATCTACGAGCAGTACTTC. Translating it yields CASSSSGIYEQYF.

This clonotype was found a few times. V and J are TRBV20-1 and TRBJ2-1; D not certain. The V end lost 5 bases, the J end lost 1 base, and 12 bases lay between the germline ends. CDR1 is DFQATT and CDR2 is SNEGSKA in the germline V gene (reference sequence). The CDR3 is 14 residues long. CDR3 in DNA: TGCAGTGCTGGTGTTGTTTCGTCCTACAATGAGCAGTTCTTC. Its translation is CSAGVVSSYNEQFF.

The chain couples TRBV20-1 to TRBJ2-3; D is undetermined. This CDR3 region has 10 residues. Trimming cost V 5 bases and J 9 bases, with 9 bases left between them. Germline CDR1 and CDR2: DFQATT and SNEGSKA (reference sequence). In nucleotides, the CDR3 is TGCAGTGCTCTTCTGTGGACGCAGTATTTT. This codes for CSALLWTQYF.

This chain uses TRBV20-1 with TRBJ2-3; D is uncertain. The CDR3 runs 11 residues. Germline CDR1 DFQATT, CDR2 SNEGSKA (reference sequence). Trimming pared 6 bases from V and 5 bases from J, leaving 9 bases between. CDR3 DNA: TGCAGTGCCCCCCCGAGAGATACGCAGTATTTT. Protein sequence: CSAPPRDTQYF.

This clonotype was observed a few times. This rearrangement joins TRBV6-2 or TRBV6-3 to TRBJ2-1; maybe TRBD2 (5 bases). This CDR3 comprises 12 residues. CDR1 MNHEY and CDR2 SVGEGT come from the germline V gene. Trimming pared 2 bases from V and 12 bases from J, leaving 11 bases between. CDR3: CASSYGASSQFF. CDR3 DNA: TGTGCCAGCAGTTACGGAGCTAGCTCGCAGTTCTTC.

The rearrangement joins TRBV20-1 to TRBJ2-7, with D possibly TRBD1 on 8 matching bases. Germline-derived CDR1 and CDR2 are DFQATT and SNEGSKA (reference sequence). The CDR3 covers 16 residues. The V end lost 1 base, the J end lost 0 bases, and 16 bases lay between the germline ends. CDR3 amino acids: CSARVYRGGSSYEQYF. The CDR3 nucleotides read TGCAGTGCTAGAGTTTACAGGGGGGGTAGCTCCTACGAGCAGTACTTC.

This clonotype showed up just a few times. J is TRBJ1-6 and V is TRBV12-3 or TRBV12-4, with TRBD1 identical over 7 bases. Unmatched junction bases numbered 8, after V lost 5 bases and J lost 7 bases. CDR3 length: 15 amino acids. As DNA, the CDR3 is TGTGCCAGCAGTCCGCTACAGGGGCCGAATTCACCCCTCCACTTT. Translated: CASSPLQGPNSPLHF.

The rearrangement joins TRBV20-1 to TRBJ1-1; no firm D call. The V end lost 0 bases, the J end lost 3 bases, and 5 bases lay between the germline ends. This CDR3 is built from 12 residues. Germline CDR1 is DFQATT and CDR2 is SNEGSKA (reference sequence). The DNA of the CDR3 is TGCAGTGCTAGAGATTGGCACACTGAAGCTTTCTTT. It specifies CSARDWHTEAFF.